Below, 17 T cell receptor beta chains from the same sample are listed, as sequenced in a study of CD8 T cells in ankylosing spondylitis. Whole-study results and caveats: Characteristic of ankylosing spondylitis blood, it appeared, was a TCR beta motif comprising 7 to 9 highly homologous variants.

Via MiXCR, TCRdb re-called the 5' RACE reads, giving one row per CDR3 protein. The data show some 800,000 distinct CDR3 sequences, approximately 10% seen once. Antigens of these TCRs are unknown. Sample: blood, either unsorted or a sorted T cell fraction (not recorded which). The receptors were sampled from a male donor with ankylosing spondylitis.

The chain links TRBV6-1 to TRBJ2-1; 11 nucleotides align to TRBD2. The germline gives CDR1 MNHNS, CDR2 SASEGT. With 7 bases clipped from V and 4 bases from J, the junction kept 6 bases outside the gene matches. The CDR3 length is 15 residues. The CDR3 DNA sequence: TGTGCCAGCATGGTGGGACTAGCGGTTTACAATGAGCAGTTCTTC. Its translation: CASMVGLAVYNEQFF.

This clonotype showed up just a few times. The genes are TRBV5-1 and TRBJ2-5; 8 bases align to TRBD2. Germline lookup yields CDR1 SGHRS and CDR2 YFSETQ. The junction had 8 bases not matched to a gene; V was cut back by 5 bases and J by 2 bases. This CDR3 is built from 15 residues. CDR3 DNA: TGCGCCAGCAGGGTTGGAGAGCGGGGGCAAGAGACCCAGTACTTC. Its translation: CASRVGERGQETQYF.

This clonotype was picked up many times. This chain uses TRBV5-4 with TRBJ2-1; the D gene is possibly TRBD2 (6 bases). Trimming shortened V by 4 bases and J by 4 bases, and 15 bases separated the two germline ends. The CDR3 covers 15 residues. CDR1 and CDR2 (germline): SGHNT, YYREEE (reference sequence). CDR3 loop: CASSLGGSRYNEQFF. The CDR3 coding sequence is TGTGCCAGCAGCCTAGGAGGGAGTAGGTACAATGAGCAGTTCTTC.

This clonotype has more than one count but fewer than ten. The chain employs TRBV5-5 and TRBJ2-7, with 7 bases identical to TRBD2. The CDR3 contains 15 residues. The ends lost 1 base at V and 3 bases at J; junction bases unmatched: 7. Germline V gene lookup returns CDR1 SGHKS and CDR2 YYEKEE (reference sequence). The CDR3 bases are TGTGCCAGCAGCTTGAGGCTAGCGGCCAACTACGAGCAGTACTTC. Amino acid sequence: CASSLRLAANYEQYF.

On this clonotype itself: The CDR3 carries no conserved terminal phenylalanine or tryptophan, so it likely arises from a read error. This sequence joins TRBV6-5 and TRBJ1-1, with TRBD1 as a possible D gene (5 bases). V lost 0 bases and J 5 bases, leaving 10 bases between the germline ends. The CDR3 covers 14 residues. CDR1 and CDR2 (germline): MNHEY, SVGAGI. The CDR3 is CASSYSGVRTEAFL. CDR3 sequence (DNA): TGTGCCAGCAGTTACTCAGGGGTCCGAACTGAAGCTTTCCTT.

The rearrangement joins TRBV5-1 to TRBJ2-7, with TRBD2 identical over 10 bases. CDR1 and CDR2 from the germline V gene are SGHRS and YFSETQ. The trim removed 4 bases at V and 2 bases at J, leaving 6 bases unmatched. CDR3 length: 15 residues. Here the CDR3 DNA reads TGCGCCAGCAGCGAAATAGCGGGAGGTGCCTACGAGCAGTACTTC. It translates to CASSEIAGGAYEQYF.

This clonotype was observed a handful of times. This chain links TRBV11-2 with TRBJ2-3, with 7 positions matching TRBD2. Germline V gene lookup returns CDR1 SGHAT and CDR2 FQNNGV. CDR3 length equals 14 residues. The junction had 4 bases not matched to a gene; V was cut back by 5 bases and J by 2 bases. As DNA, the CDR3 is TGTGCCAGCAGCATCCTAGCGGTCACAGATACGCAGTATTTT. Its protein is CASSILAVTDTQYF.

J is TRBJ2-1 and V is TRBV11-1; D is uncertain. The germline CDR1 and CDR2 sequences are SGHAT and FQDESV (reference sequence). Between the trimmed V and J ends, which lost 3 bases and 7 bases, there was a span of 10 bases. This CDR3 comprises 13 residues. CDR3 sequence (DNA): TGTGCCAGCAGCTTCGAACCCCGGAATGAGCAGTTCTTC. Amino acids: CASSFEPRNEQFF. The whole variable domain, remainder taken from reference TRBV11-1 and TRBJ2-1, is EAEVAQSPRYKITEKSQAVAFWCDPISGHATLYWYRQILGQGPELLVQFQDESVVDDSQLPKDRFSAERLKGVDSTLKIQPAELGDSAMYLCASSFEPRNEQFFGPGTRLTVL.

V usage is TRBV12-3 or TRBV12-4 and J usage is TRBJ2-3; weak D call: TRBD1 (5 bases). With 5 bases removed from V and 8 bases from J, the gap between germline ends came to 14 bases. The CDR3 covers 13 residues. CDR3 sequence reads: CASSPQGVATQYF. As DNA, the CDR3 is TGTGCCAGCAGTCCTCAAGGGGTTGCTACGCAGTATTTT.

There are a few counts of this clonotype. This chain joins TRBV6-5 and TRBJ1-2; D is unresolved. This CDR3 contains 12 residues. Germline-derived CDR1 and CDR2 are MNHEY and SVGAGI. Deletions cut 8 bases from V and 4 bases from J, with 11 bases between. This CDR3 is CASGLAFYGYTF. The CDR3 DNA reads as TGTGCCAGCGGACTGGCCTTCTATGGCTACACCTTC.

Notes on this clonotype: The CDR3 ends on some other residue instead of the conserved phenylalanine or tryptophan, so this is likely a read error. The gene calls are TRBV12-3 or TRBV12-4 and TRBJ2-1; maybe TRBD1 (5 bases). Trimming cost V 6 bases and J 10 bases, with 22 bases left between them. The CDR3 is made up of 15 amino acids. The CDR3 reads CASSLGTRAAGEQFI. CDR3 nucleotide sequence: TGTGCCAGCAGCCTGGGTACCAGGGCCGCCGGGGAGCAGTTCATC.

CDR3 sequence: CASSVATYSYNEQFF. The CDR3 DNA is TGTGCCAGCAGCGTAGCGACCTACTCCTACAATGAGCAGTTCTTC. The chain carries TRBV9 and TRBJ2-1, with D unresolved. The CDR3 has 15 residues. CDR1 and CDR2 from the germline V gene are SGDLS and YYNGEE. Trimming left V 0 bases short and J 0 bases short, with 7 bases between.

Regarding this clonotype: The junction and the germline gene differ at one end; a read error may be behind it. The chain combines TRBV5-1 with TRBJ2-3, with a weak D call TRBD1 (5 bases). The CDR3 extends over 14 amino acids. Per germline, CDR1 SGHRS and CDR2 YFSETQ. CDR3 region: CASSPAQGTDTQYF. For the CDR3, the DNA is TGCGCCAGCAGCCCCGCGCAGGGCACGGATACGCAGTATTTT. The full variable domain, completed using reference TRBV5-1 and TRBJ2-3, is KAGVTQTPRYLIKTRGQQVTLSCSPISGHRSVSWYQQTPGQGLQFLFEYFSETQRNKGNFPGRFSGRQFSNSRSEMNVSTLELGDSALYLCASSPAQGTDTQYFGPGTRLTVL.

The rearrangement uses TRBV24-1 and TRBJ2-2; TRBD2 matches at 7 bases. Germline loops: CDR1 KGHDR, CDR2 SFDVKD. Trimming removed 1 base from V and 5 bases from J; junction bases left unmatched: 15. The CDR3 covers 19 residues. For the CDR3, the DNA is TGTGCCACCAGTGATTTAGGGACTACTCATTCACCCTTTACCGGGGAGCTGTTTTTT. It yields the protein CATSDLGTTHSPFTGELFF.

This clonotype was seen repeatedly, ten times or more. J is TRBJ1-2 and V is TRBV20-1; D is perhaps TRBD1 (6 bases). CDR1 is DFQATT and CDR2 is SNEGSKA in the germline V gene (reference sequence). The CDR3 has 14 residues. V was shortened by 4 bases and J by 3 bases, with 15 bases between the two germline ends. CDR3 in DNA: TGCAGTGCTAACCCCCAGGGGCTCTACTATGGCTACACCTTC. Translated: CSANPQGLYYGYTF.

This clonotype was recorded a few times. The chain joins TRBV20-1 to TRBJ2-5, with D hard to call. Trimming took off 1 base at V and 1 base at J, with 7 bases between the two ends. CDR1 and CDR2 (germline): DFQATT, SNEGSKA (reference sequence). The CDR3 covers 13 residues. As DNA, the CDR3 is TGCAGTGCTAGAGTTGCGTCCCAAGAGACCCAGTACTTC. Translated, it gives CSARVASQETQYF.

This clonotype was counted only a few times. The chain has TRBV20-1 and TRBJ2-5; TRBD2 matches at 10 bases. CDR1 is DFQATT, CDR2 SNEGSKA, per germline (reference sequence). V dropped 4 bases and J dropped 3; count of bases not matched to a gene: 5. The CDR3 is 14 amino acids. CDR3 loop: CSAIRTSGKETQYF. CDR3 bases: TGCAGTGCTATCAGGACTAGCGGCAAAGAGACCCAGTACTTC.